A single sample gave rise to the 2 T cell receptor beta chains below, sequenced in a study of cytomegalovirus exposure and HLA in healthy donors. The PCR ran on 60 Vbeta and 13 Jbeta primers. TCRdb's table, derived via immunoSEQ multiplex PCR, lists solely in-frame clones and lacks some. The table shows approximately 87,000 clones, with roughly 81% occurring only once. The specimen sequenced was PBMCs. Receptors originate from a woman in her late teens or twenties in good health and CMV-seropositive.

V is TRBV19 and J is TRBJ2-7; 9 bases align to TRBD1. J was trimmed by 0 bases and V by 3 bases; bases with no gene match: 6. This CDR3 has 16 residues. Per germline, CDR1 LNHDA and CDR2 SQIVND (reference sequence). The CDR3 coding sequence is TGTGCCAGTAGTATGGGACAGGGAATGAGCTCCTACGAGCAGTACTTC. Translation: CASSMGQGMSSYEQYF.

This clone was counted a few times. CDR3 coding DNA: TGTGCCAGCAGTGACCAACCGGGACTAGCCTCGCAGTACTTC. Its translation is CASSDQPGLASQYF. The J gene is TRBJ2-7, the V gene TRBV6-5; TRBD2 matches 9 bases. V shed 5 bases, J shed 9 bases, and the junction held 11 bases outside the gene matches. The CDR3 is 14 amino acids. Germline-derived CDR1 and CDR2 are MNHEY and SVGAGI.